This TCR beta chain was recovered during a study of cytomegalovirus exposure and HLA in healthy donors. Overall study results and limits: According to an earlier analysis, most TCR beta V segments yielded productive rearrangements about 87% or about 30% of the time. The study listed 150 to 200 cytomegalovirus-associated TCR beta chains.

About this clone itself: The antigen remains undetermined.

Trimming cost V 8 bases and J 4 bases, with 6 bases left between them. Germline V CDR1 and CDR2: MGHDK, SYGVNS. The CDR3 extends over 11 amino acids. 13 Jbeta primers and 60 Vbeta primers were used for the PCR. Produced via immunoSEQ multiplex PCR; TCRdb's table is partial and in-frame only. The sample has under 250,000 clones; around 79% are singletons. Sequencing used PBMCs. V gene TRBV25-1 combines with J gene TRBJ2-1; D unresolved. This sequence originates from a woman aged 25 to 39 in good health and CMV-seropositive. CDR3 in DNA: TGTGCCAGCCCCGTTTACAATGAGCAGTTCTTC. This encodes CASPVYNEQFF.